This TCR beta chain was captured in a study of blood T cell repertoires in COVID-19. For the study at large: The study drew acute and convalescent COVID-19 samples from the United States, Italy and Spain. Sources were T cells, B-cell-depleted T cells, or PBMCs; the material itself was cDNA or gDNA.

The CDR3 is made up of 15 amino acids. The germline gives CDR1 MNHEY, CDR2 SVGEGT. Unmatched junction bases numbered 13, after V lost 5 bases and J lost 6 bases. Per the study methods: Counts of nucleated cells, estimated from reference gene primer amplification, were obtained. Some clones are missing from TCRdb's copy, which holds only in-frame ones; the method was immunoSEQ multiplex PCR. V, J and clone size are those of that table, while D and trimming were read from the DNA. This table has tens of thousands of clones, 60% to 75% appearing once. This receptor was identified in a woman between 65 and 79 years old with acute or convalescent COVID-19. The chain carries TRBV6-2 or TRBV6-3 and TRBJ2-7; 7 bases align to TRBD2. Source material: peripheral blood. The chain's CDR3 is CASSGGGPGGREQYF. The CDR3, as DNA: TGTGCCAGCAGTGGCGGGGGACCGGGCGGACGCGAGCAGTACTTC.